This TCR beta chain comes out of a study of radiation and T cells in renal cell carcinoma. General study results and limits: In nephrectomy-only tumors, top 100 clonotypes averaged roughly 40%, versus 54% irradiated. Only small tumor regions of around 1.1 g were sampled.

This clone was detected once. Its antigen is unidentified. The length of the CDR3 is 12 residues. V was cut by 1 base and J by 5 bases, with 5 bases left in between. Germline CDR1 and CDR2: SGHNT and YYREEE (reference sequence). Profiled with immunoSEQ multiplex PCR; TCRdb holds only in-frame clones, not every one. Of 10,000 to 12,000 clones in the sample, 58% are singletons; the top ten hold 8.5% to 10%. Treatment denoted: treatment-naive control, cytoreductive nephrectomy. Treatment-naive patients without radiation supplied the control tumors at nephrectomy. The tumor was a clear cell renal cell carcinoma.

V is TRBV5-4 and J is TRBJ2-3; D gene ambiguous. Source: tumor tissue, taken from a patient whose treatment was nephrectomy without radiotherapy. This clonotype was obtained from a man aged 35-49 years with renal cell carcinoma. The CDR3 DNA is TGTGCCAGCAGCTTGACAGAAGATACGCAGTATTTT. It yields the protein CASSLTEDTQYF.